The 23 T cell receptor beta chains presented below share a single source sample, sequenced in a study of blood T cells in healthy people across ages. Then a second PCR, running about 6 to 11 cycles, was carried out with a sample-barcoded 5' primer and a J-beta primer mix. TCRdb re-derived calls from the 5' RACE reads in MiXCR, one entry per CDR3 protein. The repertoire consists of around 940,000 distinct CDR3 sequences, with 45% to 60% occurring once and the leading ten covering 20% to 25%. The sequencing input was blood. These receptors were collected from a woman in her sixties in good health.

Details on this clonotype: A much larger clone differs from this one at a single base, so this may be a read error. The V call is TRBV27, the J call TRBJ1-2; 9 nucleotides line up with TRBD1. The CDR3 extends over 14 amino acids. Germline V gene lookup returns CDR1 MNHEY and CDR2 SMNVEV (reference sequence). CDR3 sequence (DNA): TGTGCCAGCAGAGGGACAGGGAGATTTTCTGGCTGCACCTTC. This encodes CASRGTGRFSGCTF.

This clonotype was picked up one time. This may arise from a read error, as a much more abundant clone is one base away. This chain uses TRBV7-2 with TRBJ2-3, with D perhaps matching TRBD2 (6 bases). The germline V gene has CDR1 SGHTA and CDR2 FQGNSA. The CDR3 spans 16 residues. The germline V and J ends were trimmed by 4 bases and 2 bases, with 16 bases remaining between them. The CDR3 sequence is CASSYNKGLITDTQYF. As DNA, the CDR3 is TGTGCCAGCAGCTACAATAAGGGACTTATCACAGATACGCAGTATTTT.

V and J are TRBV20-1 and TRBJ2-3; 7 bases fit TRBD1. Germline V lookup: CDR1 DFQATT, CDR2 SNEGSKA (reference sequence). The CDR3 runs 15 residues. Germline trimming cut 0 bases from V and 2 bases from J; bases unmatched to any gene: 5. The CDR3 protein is CSARDIDRATDTQYF. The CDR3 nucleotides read TGCAGTGCTAGAGATATAGACAGGGCCACAGATACGCAGTATTTT.

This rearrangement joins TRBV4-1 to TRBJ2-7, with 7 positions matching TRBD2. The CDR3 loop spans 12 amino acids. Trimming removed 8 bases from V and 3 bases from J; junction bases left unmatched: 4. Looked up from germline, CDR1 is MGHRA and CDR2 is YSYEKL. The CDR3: CASSGTNYEQYF. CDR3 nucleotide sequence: TGCGCCAGCTCCGGGACTAACTACGAGCAGTACTTC.

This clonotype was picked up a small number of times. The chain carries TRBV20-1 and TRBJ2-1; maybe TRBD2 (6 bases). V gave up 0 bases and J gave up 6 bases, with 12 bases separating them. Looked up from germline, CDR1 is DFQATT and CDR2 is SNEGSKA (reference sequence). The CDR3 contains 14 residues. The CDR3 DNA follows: TGCAGTGCTAGAGAACGGGCCGGGGGCAATGAGCAGTTCTTC. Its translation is CSARERAGGNEQFF.

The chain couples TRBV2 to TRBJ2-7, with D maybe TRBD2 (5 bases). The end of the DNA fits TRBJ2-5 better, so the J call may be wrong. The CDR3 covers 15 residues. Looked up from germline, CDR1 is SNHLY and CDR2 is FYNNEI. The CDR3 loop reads CASSEAPRGQETQYF. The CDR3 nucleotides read TGTGCCAGCAGTGAAGCCCCCCGGGGACAAGAGACCCAGTACTTC.

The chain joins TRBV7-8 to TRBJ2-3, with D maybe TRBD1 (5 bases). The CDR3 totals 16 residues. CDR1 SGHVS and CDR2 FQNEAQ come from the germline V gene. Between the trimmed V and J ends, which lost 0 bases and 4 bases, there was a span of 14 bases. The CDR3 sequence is CASSLAWQGRADTQYF. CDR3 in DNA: TGTGCCAGCAGCTTAGCTTGGCAGGGAAGGGCAGATACGCAGTATTTT.

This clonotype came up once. The CDR3 DNA is TGTGCCAGCAGAAAACCTGGGCAGAGAGATCAGCCCCAGCATTTT. This sequence encodes CASRKPGQRDQPQHF. The rearrangement links TRBV28 to TRBJ1-5, with D unclear. Trimming removed 6 bases from V and 5 bases from J, with 17 bases in between. The CDR3 sequence is 15 residues long. Germline lookup yields CDR1 MDHEN and CDR2 SYDVKM.

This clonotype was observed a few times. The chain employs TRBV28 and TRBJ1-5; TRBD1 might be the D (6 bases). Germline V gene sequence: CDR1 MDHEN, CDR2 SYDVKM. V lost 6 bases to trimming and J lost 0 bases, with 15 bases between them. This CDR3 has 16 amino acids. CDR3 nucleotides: TGTGCCAGCAGGCCCGCAGGGGATTATAGCAATCAGCCCCAGCATTTT. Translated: CASRPAGDYSNQPQHF.

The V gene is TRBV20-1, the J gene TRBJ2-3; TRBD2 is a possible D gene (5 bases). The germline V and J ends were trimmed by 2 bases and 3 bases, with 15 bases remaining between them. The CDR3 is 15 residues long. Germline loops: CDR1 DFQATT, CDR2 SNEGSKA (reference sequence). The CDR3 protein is CSARLIGVLTDTQYF. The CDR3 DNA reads TGCAGTGCTAGACTTATCGGGGTCTTAACAGATACGCAGTATTTT.

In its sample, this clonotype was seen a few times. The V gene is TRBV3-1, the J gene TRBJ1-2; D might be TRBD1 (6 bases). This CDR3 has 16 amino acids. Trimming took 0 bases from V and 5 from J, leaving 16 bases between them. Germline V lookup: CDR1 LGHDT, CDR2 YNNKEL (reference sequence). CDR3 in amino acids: CASSQDVLDSVYGYTF. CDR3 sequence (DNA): TGTGCCAGCAGCCAAGATGTGTTGGACAGCGTTTATGGCTACACCTTC.

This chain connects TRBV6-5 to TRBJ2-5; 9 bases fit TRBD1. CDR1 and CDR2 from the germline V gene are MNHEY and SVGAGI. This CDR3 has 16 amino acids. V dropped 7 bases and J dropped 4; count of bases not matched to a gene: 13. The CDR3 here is CASTPLTGGAGETQYF. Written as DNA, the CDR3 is TGTGCCAGCACCCCACTTACAGGGGGCGCCGGAGAGACCCAGTACTTC.

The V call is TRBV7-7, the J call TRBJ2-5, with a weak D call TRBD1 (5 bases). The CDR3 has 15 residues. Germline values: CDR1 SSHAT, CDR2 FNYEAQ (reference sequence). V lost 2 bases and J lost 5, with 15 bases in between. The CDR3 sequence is CASSLNKGPGETQYF. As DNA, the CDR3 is TGTGCCAGCAGCTTAAATAAGGGTCCAGGGGAGACCCAGTACTTC.

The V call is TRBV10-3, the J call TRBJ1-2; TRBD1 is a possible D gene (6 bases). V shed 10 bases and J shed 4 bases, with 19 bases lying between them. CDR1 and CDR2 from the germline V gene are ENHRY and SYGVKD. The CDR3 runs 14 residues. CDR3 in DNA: TGTGCCAGCAGCCTCCTCGGGGGGCCCTATGGCTACACCTTC. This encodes CASSLLGGPYGYTF.

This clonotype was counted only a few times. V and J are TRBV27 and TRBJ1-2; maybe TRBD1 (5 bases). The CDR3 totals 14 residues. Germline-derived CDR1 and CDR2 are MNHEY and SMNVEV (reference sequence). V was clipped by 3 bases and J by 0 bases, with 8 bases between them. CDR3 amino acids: CASSFQGANYGYTF. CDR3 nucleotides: TGTGCCAGCAGTTTCCAGGGAGCTAACTATGGCTACACCTTC.

The CDR3 DNA follows: TGTGCCAGCAGTTACACTAGCGGGAGGGCCCGAGGTAGCGAGCAGTACTTC. This sequence encodes CASSYTSGRARGSEQYF. This rearrangement joins TRBV6-6 to TRBJ2-7, with TRBD2 matching 13 bases. Germline V gives CDR1 MNHNY, CDR2 SVGAGI (reference sequence). The CDR3 runs to 17 residues. V was pared by 2 bases and J by 6 bases, with 10 bases of the junction left unmatched.

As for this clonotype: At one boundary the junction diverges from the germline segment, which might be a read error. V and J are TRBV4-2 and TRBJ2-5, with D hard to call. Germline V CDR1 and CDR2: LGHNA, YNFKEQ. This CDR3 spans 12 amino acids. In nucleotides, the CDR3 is TGTGCCATCAGCCGTACAGCGGAGACCCAGTACTTC. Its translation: CAISRTAETQYF.

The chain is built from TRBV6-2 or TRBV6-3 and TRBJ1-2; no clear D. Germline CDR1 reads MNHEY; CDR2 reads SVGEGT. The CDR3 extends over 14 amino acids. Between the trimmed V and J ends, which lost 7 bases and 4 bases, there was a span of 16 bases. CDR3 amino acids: CASTRVVRGYGYTF. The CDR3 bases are TGTGCCAGCACCCGGGTCGTTCGCGGCTATGGCTACACCTTC.

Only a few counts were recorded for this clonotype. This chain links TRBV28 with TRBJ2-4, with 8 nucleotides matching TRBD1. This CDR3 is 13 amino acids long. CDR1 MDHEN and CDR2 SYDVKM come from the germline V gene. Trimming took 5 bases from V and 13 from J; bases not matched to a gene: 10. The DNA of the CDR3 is TGTGCCAGCAGTGACCCAGGGGGCAGGGAGCAGTACTTC. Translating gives CASSDPGGREQYF.

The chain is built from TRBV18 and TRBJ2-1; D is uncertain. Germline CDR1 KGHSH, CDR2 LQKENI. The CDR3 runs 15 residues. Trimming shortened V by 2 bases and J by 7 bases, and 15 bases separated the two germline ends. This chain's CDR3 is CASSPILVTLNEQFF. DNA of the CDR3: TGTGCCAGCTCACCAATTCTAGTTACCTTGAATGAGCAGTTCTTC.

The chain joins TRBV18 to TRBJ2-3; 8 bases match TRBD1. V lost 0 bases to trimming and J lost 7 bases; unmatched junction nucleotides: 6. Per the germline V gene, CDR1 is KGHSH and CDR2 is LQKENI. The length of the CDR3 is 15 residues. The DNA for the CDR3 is TGTGCCAGCTCACCACCGGGACAGGATTTTTATACGCAGTATTTT. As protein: CASSPPGQDFYTQYF. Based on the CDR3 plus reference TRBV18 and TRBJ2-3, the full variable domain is NAGVMQNPRHLVRRRGQEARLRCSPMKGHSHVYWYRQLPEEGLKFMVYLQKENIIDESGMPKERFSAEFPKEGPSILRIQQVVRGDSAAYFCASSPPGQDFYTQYFGPGTRLTVL.

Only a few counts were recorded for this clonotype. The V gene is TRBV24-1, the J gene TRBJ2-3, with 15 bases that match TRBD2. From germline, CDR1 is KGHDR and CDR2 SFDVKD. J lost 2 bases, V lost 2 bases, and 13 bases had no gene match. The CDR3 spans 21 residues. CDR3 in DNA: TGTGCCACCAGTGATTCCGGACTAGCGGGAGGGCCATTATCGTTCACAGATACGCAGTATTTT. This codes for CATSDSGLAGGPLSFTDTQYF.

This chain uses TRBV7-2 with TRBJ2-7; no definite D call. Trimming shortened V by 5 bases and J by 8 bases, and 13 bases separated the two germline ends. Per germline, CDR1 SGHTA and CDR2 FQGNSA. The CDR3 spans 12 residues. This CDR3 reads CASSPTSGKQYF. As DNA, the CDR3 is TGTGCCAGCAGCCCGACGAGTGGGAAGCAGTACTTC.